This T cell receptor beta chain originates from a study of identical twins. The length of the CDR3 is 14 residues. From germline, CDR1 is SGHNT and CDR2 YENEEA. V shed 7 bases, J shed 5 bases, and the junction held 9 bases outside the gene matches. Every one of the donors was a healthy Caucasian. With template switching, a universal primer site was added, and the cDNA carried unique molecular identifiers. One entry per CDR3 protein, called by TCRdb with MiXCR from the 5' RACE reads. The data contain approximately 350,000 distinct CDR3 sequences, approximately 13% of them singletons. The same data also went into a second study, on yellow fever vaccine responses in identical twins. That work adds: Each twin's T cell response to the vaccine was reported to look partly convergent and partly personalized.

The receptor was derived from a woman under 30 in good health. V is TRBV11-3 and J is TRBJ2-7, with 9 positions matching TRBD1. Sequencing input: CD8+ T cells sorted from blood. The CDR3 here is CASTLPGQGNEQYF. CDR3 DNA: TGTGCCAGCACCCTTCCGGGACAGGGCAACGAGCAGTACTTC.